This passage covers 14 T cell receptor beta chains from one sample sequenced in a study of CD8 T cells in ankylosing spondylitis. Study results and limitations: Within ankylosing spondylitis blood, a TCR beta motif made up of eight highly homologous variants appeared to be characteristic.

These receptors are not linked to any known antigen. TCRdb re-analysed the 5' RACE reads in MiXCR, keeping a single row per CDR3 protein. The data contain about 450,000 distinct CDR3 sequences, 25% to 30% of them singletons. Sample: blood, either unsorted or a sorted T cell fraction (not recorded which). These receptors came from a male donor with ankylosing spondylitis.

The gene calls are TRBV6-5 and TRBJ1-1; 9 bases line up with TRBD1. The ends lost 4 bases at V and 5 bases at J; junction bases unmatched: 14. CDR1 MNHEY and CDR2 SVGAGI come from the germline V gene. CDR3 size: 17 residues. The CDR3 is CASSSSRDRAQGTEAFF. CDR3 sequence (DNA): TGTGCCAGCAGTTCGTCCCGGGACAGGGCACAAGGAACTGAAGCTTTCTTT.

The chain couples TRBV20-1 to TRBJ2-7; no clear D. The germline V gene encodes CDR1 DFQATT and CDR2 SNEGSKA (reference sequence). V was trimmed by 8 bases and J by 5 bases, leaving 16 bases between them. The CDR3 sequence is 12 residues long. The CDR3 nucleotides read TGCAGTCCCAGTGGCCGGGTGAACGAGCAGTACTTC. It codes for CSPSGRVNEQYF.

This clonotype was seen only a few times. V is TRBV25-1 and J is TRBJ2-5, with D perhaps matching TRBD1 (6 bases). Germline lookup yields CDR1 MGHDK and CDR2 SYGVNS. CDR3 length equals 14 residues. Trimming pared 4 bases from V and 1 base from J, leaving 10 bases between. CDR3 nucleotide sequence: TGTGCCAGCAGTGTCAGGGGTGTCCAAGAGACCCAGTACTTC. It translates to CASSVRGVQETQYF.

The chain links TRBV5-1 to TRBJ1-2, with TRBD1 matching 8 bases. Per the germline V gene, CDR1 is SGHRS and CDR2 is YFSETQ. The CDR3 is made up of 16 amino acids. V trimming: 0 bases; J trimming: 0 bases; junction bases outside the gene matches: 4. CDR3 protein: CASSLAGDRSNYGYTF. The CDR3 DNA follows: TGCGCCAGCAGCTTGGCGGGGGACAGGTCTAACTATGGCTACACCTTC.

This clonotype was counted only a few times. V gene TRBV2 combines with J gene TRBJ2-3, with TRBD2 matching 7 bases. Trimming took 6 bases from V and 2 from J; bases not matched to a gene: 5. This CDR3 is built from 14 residues. CDR1 and CDR2 (germline): SNHLY, FYNNEI. CDR3 sequence reads: CASRFAGATDTQYF. CDR3 bases: TGTGCCAGCAGGTTCGCGGGAGCCACAGATACGCAGTATTTT.

The V and J genes are TRBV3-1 and TRBJ1-1; D is possibly TRBD1 (5 bases). From germline, CDR1 is LGHDT and CDR2 YNNKEL (reference sequence). This CDR3 contains 12 residues. CDR3 amino acids: CAAGGGSTEAFF. In nucleotides, the CDR3 is TGTGCAGCCGGGGGGGGATCCACTGAAGCTTTCTTT. The whole variable domain, filled in from reference TRBV3-1 and TRBJ1-1, reads DTAVSQTPKYLVTQMGNDKSIKCEQNLGHDTMYWYKQDSKKFLKIMFSYNNKELIINETVPNRFSPKSPDKAHLNLHINSLELGDSAVYFCAAGGGSTEAFFGQGTRLTVV.

This clonotype has just a few counts. The V call is TRBV7-2, the J call TRBJ2-3, with 13 positions matching TRBD2. The ends lost 3 bases at V and 5 bases at J; junction bases unmatched: 2. This CDR3 is built from 15 residues. CDR1 is SGHTA and CDR2 is FQGNSA in the germline V gene. CDR3 DNA: TGTGCCAGCAGCTTCACTAGCGGGAGGGAAGATACGCAGTATTTT. Its translation: CASSFTSGREDTQYF. The full variable domain, its missing parts supplied by reference TRBV7-2 and TRBJ2-3, is GAGVSQSPSNKVTEKGKDVELRCDPISGHTALYWYRQSLGQGLEFLIYFQGNSAPDKSGLPSDRFSAERTGGSVSTLTIQRTQQEDSAVYLCASSFTSGREDTQYFGPGTRLTVL.

Turning to this clonotype: One junction end disagrees with the germline gene, perhaps due to a read error. This chain joins TRBV7-9 and TRBJ2-3; D gene ambiguous. This CDR3 has 13 amino acids. Germline CDR1 SEHNR, CDR2 FQNEAQ (reference sequence). CDR3 bases: TGTGCCAACAGCTTGAAATGGGCAGATACGCAGTATTTT. Its translation is CANSLKWADTQYF.

The V call is TRBV2, the J call TRBJ2-1; possibly TRBD2 for D (6 bases). Per the germline V gene, CDR1 is SNHLY and CDR2 is FYNNEI. This CDR3 region has 14 residues. The V end lost 6 bases, the J end lost 7 bases, and 16 bases lay between the germline ends. CDR3 nucleotides: TGTGCCAGCAGGAGCGGGCCAAGGAGGAATGAGCAGTTCTTC. This gives the protein CASRSGPRRNEQFF. Looking up the rest from reference TRBV2 and TRBJ2-1 gives the full variable domain: EPEVTQTPSHQVTQMGQEVILRCVPISNHLYFYWYRQILGQKVEFLVSFYNNEISEKSEIFDDQFSVERPDGSNFTLKIRSTKLEDSAMYFCASRSGPRRNEQFFGPGTRLTVL.

This clonotype was recorded a few times. The genes are TRBV24-1 and TRBJ2-3; 7 nucleotides match TRBD1. CDR3 size: 17 residues. The germline V gene encodes CDR1 KGHDR and CDR2 SFDVKD. V lost 4 bases to trimming and J lost 1 base; unmatched junction nucleotides: 10. CDR3 coding DNA: TGTGCCACCAGTGACTTCTACAGGGGAGTGGGCACAGATACGCAGTATTTT. Amino acids: CATSDFYRGVGTDTQYF.

This clonotype was seen at least ten times. This chain links TRBV12-3 or TRBV12-4 with TRBJ1-5; D remains unclear. The CDR3 is made up of 15 amino acids. Trimming pared 1 base from V and 9 bases from J, leaving 16 bases between. The CDR3 spells CASSLDRQVGRPQHF. The CDR3 DNA follows: TGTGCCAGCAGTTTAGATAGGCAGGTGGGTCGGCCCCAGCATTTT.

The rearrangement uses TRBV27 and TRBJ1-4, with D possibly matching TRBD1 (6 bases). CDR1 and CDR2 (germline): MNHEY, SMNVEV (reference sequence). The CDR3 sequence is 13 residues long. V dropped 9 bases and J dropped 7 bases, with 15 bases sitting between them. In DNA form, the CDR3 reads TGTGCCAGTCGAAGGGGGGGCGCTGAAAAACTGTTTTTT. The encoded protein is CASRRGGAEKLFF.

The CDR3 loop is CAIPRDYGYTF. DNA for the CDR3: TGTGCCATTCCTAGGGACTATGGCTACACCTTC. The gene calls are TRBV11-2 and TRBJ1-2; no clear D gene. The V gene's germline CDR1 is SGHAT and CDR2 FQNNGV. V lost 10 bases and J lost 3, with 9 bases in between. The CDR3 spans 11 residues.

This clonotype was seen a handful of times. The chain combines TRBV3-1 with TRBJ2-5, with TRBD2 matching over 8 bases. The CDR3 extends over 16 amino acids. Germline V CDR1 and CDR2: LGHDT, YNNKEL (reference sequence). V shed 4 bases, J shed 2 bases, and the junction held 9 bases outside the gene matches. For the CDR3, the DNA is TGTGCCAGCAGCCGCGGGACTAGTGAGACACAAGAGACCCAGTACTTC. Translated: CASSRGTSETQETQYF.